This T cell receptor beta chain was captured in a study of blood T cell repertoires in COVID-19. Whole-study context: Donors in the United States, Italy and Spain gave samples during acute or convalescent COVID-19.

Germline lookup yields CDR1 DFQATT and CDR2 SNEGSKA (reference sequence). Losses at the gene ends were 3 bases for V and 8 bases for J; bases not matched to a gene: 17. The CDR3 consists of 17 residues. Original data processing: Cell counts per sample came from amplifying reference gene primers. The repertoire was sequenced with immunoSEQ multiplex PCR; TCRdb's copy has only in-frame clones and lacks some. The V and J calls and clone size were taken over from that table, and D and trimming were inferred from the DNA. Of under 45,000 clones listed, under 90% are singletons. The specimen was peripheral blood. This TCR derives from a human donor in a cohort sampled during active COVID-19. The V call is TRBV20-1, the J call TRBJ1-2, with 11 bases fitting TRBD1. The CDR3 DNA is TGCAGTGCTAGTGGCCCCCGGGACAGGGGGTATATTGGAGGCTACACCTTC. As protein: CSASGPRDRGYIGGYTF.